These 29 T cell receptor beta chains were all obtained from the same sample, sequenced in a study of T cell repertoires in cytomegalovirus infection. A single record per CDR3 protein comes from TCRdb applying MiXCR to the reads. The table includes a few hundred thousand distinct CDR3 sequences, approximately 15% detected once. The sequenced sample was CD8+ T cells from PBMCs. These receptor sequences come from a human donor in good health (CMV status not recorded). Some clones in this sample may be carry-over from other donors' samples.

This clonotype appeared many times. The chain employs TRBV28 and TRBJ2-5, with a tentative D call TRBD2 (6 bases). Trimming pared 5 bases from V and 2 bases from J, leaving 12 bases between. Germline-derived CDR1 and CDR2 are MDHEN and SYDVKM. The CDR3 runs 14 residues. The CDR3 loop is CASSTRDGQETQYF. In DNA form, the CDR3 reads TGTGCCAGCAGTACGCGGGACGGACAAGAGACCCAGTACTTC.

The chain employs TRBV11-2 and TRBJ1-1; TRBD1 might be the D (6 bases). The germline gives CDR1 SGHAT, CDR2 FQNNGV. This CDR3 contains 14 residues. The ends were cut back, 1 base at V and 4 bases at J, with 10 bases in the middle. The CDR3 region is CASSLGQGTTEAFF. The CDR3 coding sequence is TGTGCCAGCAGCTTAGGCCAGGGGACCACTGAAGCTTTCTTT.

This clonotype showed up many times. The V gene is TRBV7-2, the J gene TRBJ2-1, with no clear D. The ends were cut back, 5 bases at V and 0 bases at J, with 14 bases in the middle. This CDR3 contains 16 residues. CDR1 is SGHTA, CDR2 FQGNSA, per germline. The CDR3 DNA is TGTGCCAGCAGCGCTTCCGGGTCGAGCTCCTACAATGAGCAGTTCTTC. Translation: CASSASGSSSYNEQFF.

This clonotype was picked up one time. This chain links TRBV6-5 with TRBJ1-6; D is uncertain. Germline values: CDR1 MNHEY, CDR2 SVGAGI. The CDR3 contains 12 residues. Trimming removed 2 bases at V and 7 bases at J, with 3 bases between. The CDR3 here is CASSYMNSPLHF. The CDR3 nucleotides are TGTGCCAGCAGTTACATGAATTCACCCCTCCACTTT.

Comment on this clonotype: A read error is possible here, since a much larger clone lies one base away. The CDR3 coding sequence is TGTGTCAGCAGCCCCCCAGGGGTGCAGAACACTGAAGCTTTCTTT. This codes for CVSSPPGVQNTEAFF. The chain has TRBV7-9 and TRBJ1-1; D might be TRBD1 (6 bases). CDR1 is SEHNR and CDR2 is FQNEAQ in the germline V gene (reference sequence). This CDR3 has 15 amino acids.

This sequence joins TRBV7-9 and TRBJ2-7; 10 positions agree with TRBD1. The germline V gene encodes CDR1 SEHNR and CDR2 FQNEAQ (reference sequence). V shed 5 bases, J shed 6 bases, and the junction held 16 bases outside the gene matches. The CDR3 loop spans 17 amino acids. CDR3 nucleotide sequence: TGTGCCAGCAGCGGAACTACCGCGACAGGGGGCCTGTTCGAGCAGTACTTC. Translated, it gives CASSGTTATGGLFEQYF.

The chain employs TRBV20-1 and TRBJ2-2; D is undetermined. The length of the CDR3 is 15 residues. Germline loops: CDR1 DFQATT, CDR2 SNEGSKA (reference sequence). V was trimmed by 0 bases and J by 3 bases, leaving 11 bases between them. CDR3 amino acids: CSARDWNADTGELFF. The CDR3 nucleotides are TGCAGTGCTAGAGATTGGAACGCGGACACCGGGGAGCTGTTTTTT.

This clonotype has a handful of counts. The J gene is TRBJ2-3, the V gene TRBV20-1, with no clear D. This CDR3 is 13 amino acids long. V lost 3 bases, J lost 4 bases, and 11 bases lay in between. In germline, CDR1 is DFQATT, CDR2 SNEGSKA (reference sequence). CDR3 loop: CSASPLPSDTQYF. The CDR3 nucleotides are TGCAGTGCTAGCCCGTTACCTTCAGATACGCAGTATTTT.

The chain joins TRBV29-1 to TRBJ1-1; tentative D call: TRBD1 (5 bases). Deletions cut 1 base from V and 5 bases from J, with 11 bases between. CDR1 and CDR2 (germline): SQVTM, ANQGSEA. This CDR3 is 13 amino acids long. The CDR3 protein is CSVEVADITEAFF. The CDR3 DNA sequence: TGCAGCGTTGAAGTTGCGGACATTACTGAAGCTTTCTTT.

In this sample, this clonotype turned up many times. The chain employs TRBV6-2 or TRBV6-3 and TRBJ2-1; D call uncertain. Per germline, CDR1 MNHEY and CDR2 SVGEGT. The CDR3 is made up of 12 amino acids. Trimming left V 2 bases short and J 6 bases short, with 5 bases between. The CDR3 region has the DNA TGTGCCAGCAGTTACGGGGTCAATGAGCAGTTCTTC. This gives the protein CASSYGVNEQFF.

The rearrangement joins TRBV7-9 to TRBJ2-3, with D perhaps matching TRBD1 or TRBD2 (5 bases each). Germline lookup yields CDR1 SEHNR and CDR2 FQNEAQ (reference sequence). CDR3 length equals 15 residues. Deletions cut 1 base from V and 6 bases from J, with 14 bases between. The CDR3 coding sequence is TGTGCCAGCAGCTTAGTTGGGACCCGGTCGGATACGCAGTATTTT. Its protein product is CASSLVGTRSDTQYF.

The chain couples TRBV7-9 to TRBJ2-1, with 11 bases fitting TRBD2. V lost 4 bases and J lost 0; bases outside the gene matches: 2. Germline V gene sequence: CDR1 SEHNR, CDR2 FQNEAQ (reference sequence). The CDR3 contains 16 residues. The CDR3 is CASSSSGGSSYNEQFF. The CDR3 bases are TGTGCCAGCAGCTCTAGCGGGGGGAGCTCCTACAATGAGCAGTTCTTC.

The gene calls are TRBV6-2 or TRBV6-3 and TRBJ2-3, with D perhaps matching TRBD1 or TRBD2 (5 bases each). This CDR3 has 15 amino acids. Germline-derived CDR1 and CDR2 are MNHEY and SVGEGT. V was cut by 2 bases and J by 6 bases, with 15 bases left in between. CDR3 amino acids: CASSYRDQRLDTQYF. The CDR3 DNA follows: TGTGCCAGCAGTTACCGGGACCAACGGTTGGATACGCAGTATTTT.

There are many counts of this clonotype. The rearrangement joins TRBV2 to TRBJ2-2; D remains ambiguous. This CDR3 has 12 amino acids. V lost 6 bases and J 3 bases, leaving 5 bases between the germline ends. The V gene's germline CDR1 is SNHLY and CDR2 FYNNEI. The CDR3 loop is CASRDDTGELFF. In DNA form, the CDR3 reads TGTGCCAGCAGAGACGACACCGGGGAGCTGTTTTTT.

The chain carries TRBV2 and TRBJ1-2, with 8 bases lining up with TRBD1. The germline CDR1 and CDR2 sequences are SNHLY and FYNNEI. After removal of 0 bases from V and 3 bases from J, the junction contained 6 bases not matched to a gene. This CDR3 spans 16 amino acids. The DNA for the CDR3 is TGTGCCAGCAGTGAAGCTCAGGACAGGGAAGACTATGGCTACACCTTC. Amino acids: CASSEAQDREDYGYTF.

This clonotype was counted many times. V and J are TRBV7-6 and TRBJ2-7; D remains ambiguous. This CDR3 comprises 12 residues. Trimming took off 1 base at V and 5 bases at J, with 6 bases between the two ends. Germline loops: CDR1 SGHVS, CDR2 FNYEAQ. CDR3 region: CASSLDRNEQYF. CDR3 DNA: TGTGCCAGCAGCTTAGACCGGAACGAGCAGTACTTC. The whole variable domain, remainder taken from reference TRBV7-6 and TRBJ2-7, is GAGVSQSPRYKVTKRGQDVALRCDPISGHVSLYWYRQALGQGPEFLTYFNYEAQQDKSGLPNDRFSAERPEGSISTLTIQRTEQRDSAMYRCASSLDRNEQYFGPGTRLTVT.

The chain links TRBV24-1 to TRBJ2-7; D is unclear. The CDR3 sequence is 13 residues long. Germline-derived CDR1 and CDR2 are KGHDR and SFDVKD. V was cut by 4 bases and J by 7 bases, with 13 bases left in between. The CDR3 DNA follows: TGTGCCACCAGTGAAAGAAAAAGGGAAGAGCAGTACTTC. It codes for CATSERKREEQYF.

This clonotype was counted many times. The CDR3 loop is CASSLAREVYEQYF. The CDR3 region has the DNA TGTGCCAGCAGCTTAGCCAGGGAAGTCTACGAGCAGTACTTC. This rearrangement joins TRBV7-2 to TRBJ2-7, with a weak D call TRBD1 (5 bases). V was cut by 0 bases and J by 3 bases, with 9 bases left in between. Germline loops: CDR1 SGHTA, CDR2 FQGNSA. This CDR3 has 14 residues. The entire variable domain, with the rest obtained from reference TRBV7-2 and TRBJ2-7, is as follows: GAGVSQSPSNKVTEKGKDVELRCDPISGHTALYWYRQSLGQGLEFLIYFQGNSAPDKSGLPSDRFSAERTGGSVSTLTIQRTQQEDSAVYLCASSLAREVYEQYFGPGTRLTVT.

This clonotype was recorded at least ten times. The chain recombines TRBV28 with TRBJ2-7; 7 nucleotides agree with TRBD1. J lost 0 bases, V lost 7 bases, and 3 bases had no gene match. This CDR3 has 13 residues. Germline V gives CDR1 MDHEN, CDR2 SYDVKM. Written as DNA, the CDR3 is TGTGCCAGCAACAGGGACAGCTCCTACGAGCAGTACTTC. Residues: CASNRDSSYEQYF.

The V and J genes are TRBV29-1 and TRBJ2-1; D is undetermined. Trimming left V 3 bases short and J 5 bases short, with 8 bases between. This CDR3 has 12 amino acids. Germline CDR1 is SQVTM and CDR2 is ANQGSEA. The CDR3 DNA reads TGCAGCGTTGAGTCGGCCGACAATGAGCAGTTCTTC. Its translation: CSVESADNEQFF.

J is TRBJ1-3 and V is TRBV4-1; D remains ambiguous. The CDR3 runs 15 residues. Germline V gene lookup returns CDR1 MGHRA and CDR2 YSYEKL. CDR3 region: CVTLGLKAGWHTIYF. The CDR3 DNA follows: TGCGTCACACTTGGCCTCAAGGCGGGTTGGCACACCATATATTTT.

This clonotype occurred a few times. The chain couples TRBV12-3 or TRBV12-4 to TRBJ1-2, with 9 bases lining up with TRBD1. This CDR3 is built from 15 residues. After removal of 5 bases from V and 4 bases from J, the junction contained 8 bases not matched to a gene. The CDR3 sequence: CASSRTGAVGYGYTF. Here the CDR3 DNA reads TGTGCCAGCAGTAGGACAGGGGCGGTCGGCTATGGCTACACCTTC.

This clonotype was observed at least ten times. J is TRBJ2-7 and V is TRBV7-6; weak D call: TRBD2 (5 bases). From germline, CDR1 is SGHVS and CDR2 FNYEAQ. Between the trimmed V and J ends, which lost 3 bases and 5 bases, there was a span of 20 bases. The CDR3 has 16 amino acids. CDR3 nucleotide sequence: TGTGCCAGCAGCTTCGGCCAGGCGACGGTGAGGGACGAGCAGTACTTC. Translation: CASSFGQATVRDEQYF.

This clonotype was seen a handful of times. This chain joins TRBV4-2 and TRBJ2-1; either TRBD1 or TRBD2 may supply D (5 bases each). The CDR3 has 14 amino acids. V lost 1 base and J 6 bases, leaving 10 bases between the germline ends. Germline assignment: CDR1 LGHNA and CDR2 YNFKEQ. The CDR3 region is CASSQGQGRNEQFF. Here the CDR3 DNA reads TGTGCCAGCAGCCAAGGGCAGGGACGCAATGAGCAGTTCTTC.

This clonotype occurred a few times. The rearrangement joins TRBV19 to TRBJ2-5; D is ambiguous. Germline V CDR1 and CDR2: LNHDA, SQIVND (reference sequence). Trimming pared 4 bases from V and 0 bases from J, leaving 9 bases between. The CDR3 extends over 14 amino acids. The CDR3 loop is CASSKPGDQETQYF. CDR3 nucleotides: TGTGCCAGTAGTAAACCAGGAGACCAAGAGACCCAGTACTTC.

CDR3 amino acids: CASSYFTPGLADEETQYF. The CDR3 DNA is TGTGCCAGCAGTTACTTTACTCCGGGACTAGCCGACGAAGAGACCCAGTACTTC. The chain carries TRBV6-5 and TRBJ2-5; the match to TRBD2 covers 9 bases. In germline, CDR1 is MNHEY, CDR2 SVGAGI. This CDR3 has 18 residues. V lost 1 base and J lost 3; bases outside the gene matches: 12.

This clonotype appeared a few times. V and J are TRBV6-6 and TRBJ2-5; D possibly corresponds to TRBD2 (5 bases). V dropped 5 bases and J dropped 5 bases, with 21 bases sitting between them. In germline, CDR1 is MNHNY, CDR2 SVGAGI (reference sequence). The CDR3 has 16 residues. CDR3 loop: CASSTYGDLFWETQYF. Written as DNA, the CDR3 is TGTGCCAGCAGTACCTACGGGGATTTATTTTGGGAGACCCAGTACTTC.

There are a few counts of this clonotype. The V gene is TRBV6-5, the J gene TRBJ1-1; D might be TRBD1 (5 bases). The V gene's germline CDR1 is MNHEY and CDR2 SVGAGI. This CDR3 spans 14 amino acids. Trimming pared 0 bases from V and 1 base from J, leaving 6 bases between. The CDR3 loop is CASSYSQGNTEAFF. The CDR3 coding sequence is TGTGCCAGCAGTTACTCTCAGGGGAACACTGAAGCTTTCTTT.

The gene calls are TRBV4-2 and TRBJ2-1, with D possibly being TRBD2 (7 bases). The ends were cut back, 6 bases at V and 5 bases at J, with 20 bases in the middle. Germline lookup yields CDR1 LGHNA and CDR2 YNFKEQ. The CDR3 has 16 residues. The CDR3 DNA is TGTGCCAGCAGTCCTAGGGGAGGGGGGGCCAACAATGAGCAGTTCTTC. Translated: CASSPRGGGANNEQFF.